This T cell receptor (beta chain) was recorded in a study of identical twins. With no exceptions, donors were healthy Caucasians. There are a few counts of this clonotype. Its antigen is currently unknown. MiXCR was run by TCRdb on the 5' RACE reads, yielding one entry per CDR3 protein. The data show about 480,000 distinct CDR3 sequences, 12% to 15% seen once. The study's findings and limits: Cord blood beta clonotypes present at high abundance carried fewer insertions; no such pattern appeared in memory repertoires. Some out-of-frame alpha sequences were shared by twins, and these showed excess low generation probability.

The CDR3 has 12 residues. V gave up 4 bases and J gave up 6 bases, with 10 bases separating them. Germline-derived CDR1 and CDR2 are SGHDT and YYEEEE. This same sample was also part of a study on yellow fever vaccine responses in identical twins.

Input material: CD4+ T cells sorted from blood. The sequence derives from a woman aged 18-29 years in good health. The V and J genes are TRBV5-6 and TRBJ2-5; D is unclear. CDR3 amino acids: CASSKMGQTQYF. As DNA, the CDR3 is TGTGCCAGCAGCAAAATGGGTCAGACCCAGTACTTC.